The present T cell receptor beta chain was sequenced within a study of regulatory T cells in long-lasting Graves disease. Time point of the sample: newly diagnosed GD, antithyroid drugs for less than 3 months. The TCR library was prepared using RNA isolated from PBMCs. This clonotype was seen more than once but under ten times. Researchers made TCR beta libraries by using iRepertoire HTBI primers and running Arm-PCR on CDR3 regions. TCRdb analysed the multiplex PCR reads with MiXCR anew, one entry per CDR3 protein. The sample lists around 460,000 distinct CDR3 sequences; 11% to 15% were seen once. CDR1 and CDR2 (germline): SQVTM, ANQGSEA. The CDR3 is 14 residues long. Deletions cut 5 bases from V and 0 bases from J, with 8 bases between. These data were likewise used in another study, on T cells in Graves' hyperthyroidism and ophthalmopathy.

Material: peripheral blood mononuclear cells (PBMCs), obtained at new diagnosis, from a patient treated with antithyroid drugs. The TCR was taken from a woman aged 50 to 60 with Graves disease. The rearrangement joins TRBV29-1 to TRBJ2-6; D remains unclear. The CDR3 region has the DNA TGCAGCGTTAACAGCCTCTCTGGGGCCAACGTCCTGACTTTC. This encodes CSVNSLSGANVLTF.